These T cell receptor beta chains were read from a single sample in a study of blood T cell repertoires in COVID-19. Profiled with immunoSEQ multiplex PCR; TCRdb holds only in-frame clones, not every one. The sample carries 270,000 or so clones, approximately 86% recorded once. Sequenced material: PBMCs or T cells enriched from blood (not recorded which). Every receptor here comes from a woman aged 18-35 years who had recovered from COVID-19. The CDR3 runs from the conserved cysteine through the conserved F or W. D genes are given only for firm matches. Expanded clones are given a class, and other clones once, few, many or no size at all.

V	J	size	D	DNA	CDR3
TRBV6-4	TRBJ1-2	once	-	TGTGCCAGGCACAGGGATGTTAACTATGGCTACACCTTC	CARHRDVNYGYTF
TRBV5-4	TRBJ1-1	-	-	TGTGCCAGCAGCTTGGACAGGGCCATTGAAGCTTTCTTT	CASSLDRAIEAFF
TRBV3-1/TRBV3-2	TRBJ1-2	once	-	TGTGCCAGCAGCCAGGAACCAACAGGGTTCTATGGCTACACCTTC	CASSQEPTGFYGYTF
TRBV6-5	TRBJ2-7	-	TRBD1	TGTGCCAGCAGGGGCGACAGGGAGTCCGAGCAGTACTTC	CASRGDRESEQYF
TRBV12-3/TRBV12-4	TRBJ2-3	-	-	TGTGCCAGCAGCCCGACGAGCGGGGATACGCAGTATTTT	CASSPTSGDTQYF
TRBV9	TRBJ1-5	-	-	TGTGCCAGCACCCAGGGCGATAGCAATCAGCCCCAGCATTTT	CASTQGDSNQPQHF
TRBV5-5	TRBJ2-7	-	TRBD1	TGTGCCAGCAGCTTGGGGTGGGGACAGTACGAGCAGTACTTC	CASSLGWGQYEQYF
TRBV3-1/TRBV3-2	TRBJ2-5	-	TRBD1	TGTGCCAGCAGGAAAACAGGGGGTGGGCAAGAGACCCAGTACTTC	CASRKTGGGQETQYF
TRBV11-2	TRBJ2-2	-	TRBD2	TGTGCCAGCAGCTCCCGACTAGCGGGAGGGCCAGACACCGGGGAGCTGTTTTTT	CASSSRLAGGPDTGELFF
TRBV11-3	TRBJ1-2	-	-	TGTGCCAGCAGCTTAAGTAGAACTAACTATGGCTACACCTTC	CASSLSRTNYGYTF
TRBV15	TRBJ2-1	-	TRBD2	TGTGCCACCAGCAGCGGACTAGCGGGGGTTGAGCAGTTCTTC	CATSSGLAGVEQFF
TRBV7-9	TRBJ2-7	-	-	TGTGCCAGCAGCCGGATGACGGGCGAGCAGTACTTC	CASSRMTGEQYF
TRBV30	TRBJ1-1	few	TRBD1	TGTGCCTGGAGCCAAAGGGGGCTTACTGAAGCTTTCTTT	CAWSQRGLTEAFF
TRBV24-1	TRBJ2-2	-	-	TGTGCCACCAGTGACCGCGGGACTTCTGCGTCGGACGGGGAGCTGTTTTTT	CATSDRGTSASDGELFF
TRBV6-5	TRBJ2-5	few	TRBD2	TGTGCCAGCAGTTACCTAGCGGGAGGGCCGGAGACCCAGTACTTC	CASSYLAGGPETQYF
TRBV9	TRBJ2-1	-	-	TGTGCCAGCAGCCGGGACACGGCCTACAATGAGCAGTTCTTC	CASSRDTAYNEQFF
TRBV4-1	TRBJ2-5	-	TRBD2	TGCGCCAGCAGCCAAGTCGGACTAGGGGCCCTTCTCCAAGAGACCCAGTACTTC	CASSQVGLGALLQETQYF
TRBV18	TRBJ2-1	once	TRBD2	TGTGCCAGCTCACCACCGTTACAGCGGGAGGGCTATGAGCAGTTCTTC	CASSPPLQREGYEQFF
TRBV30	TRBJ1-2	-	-	TGTGCCTGGGATTCCGACTATGGCTACACCTTC	CAWDSDYGYTF
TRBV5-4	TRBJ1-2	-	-	TGTGCCAGCAGCTTGTGGGGGGGCTATGGCTACACCTTC	CASSLWGGYGYTF
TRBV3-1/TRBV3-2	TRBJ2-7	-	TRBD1	TGTGCCAGCAGCAACGACAGGGGTTCCTACGAGCAGTACTTC	CASSNDRGSYEQYF
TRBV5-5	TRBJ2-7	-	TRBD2	TGTGCCAGCAGCTTGTTAGCGGGAGAGGTTTACGAGCAGTACTTC	CASSLLAGEVYEQYF
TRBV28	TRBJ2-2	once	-	TGTGCCAGCAGTCCAAACCCAGACTCGGTACCGCTGTTTTTT	CASSPNPDSVPLFF
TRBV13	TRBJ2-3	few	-	TGTGCCAGCAGCTTAGGATGGGGGCCTCCCACAGATACGCAGTATTTT	CASSLGWGPPTDTQYF
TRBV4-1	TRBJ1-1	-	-	TGCGCCAGCAGTCAGGACACTGAAGCTTTCTTT	CASSQDTEAFF
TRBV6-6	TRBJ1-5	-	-	TGTGCCAGCAGTTACTCACAGCAATATAGCAATCAGCCCCAGCATTTT	CASSYSQQYSNQPQHF
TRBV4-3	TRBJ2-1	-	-	TGCGCCAGCAGCCAAGAGCTCGGGGGAGCACCGAACGAGCAGTTCTTC	CASSQELGGAPNEQFF
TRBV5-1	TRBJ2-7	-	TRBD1	TGCGCCAGCTCTACGGGACAGGGCCCCTACGAGCAGTACTTC	CASSTGQGPYEQYF
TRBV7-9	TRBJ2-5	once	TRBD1	TGTGCCAGCAGCTTACTGACAGGGGAAGAGACCCAGTACTTC	CASSLLTGEETQYF
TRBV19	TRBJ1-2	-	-	TGTGCCAGTGGGGAACAGGGAAGGATCTATGGCTACACCTTC	CASGEQGRIYGYTF
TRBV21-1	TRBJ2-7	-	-	TGTGCCAGCAGCAAAGTCGCTAAATTAGGACACCACCCCTACGAGCAGTACTTC	CASSKVAKLGHHPYEQYF
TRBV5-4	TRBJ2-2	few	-	TGTGCCAGCAGCTTGGAACGGGGTCCCGGGGAGCTGTTTTTT	CASSLERGPGELFF
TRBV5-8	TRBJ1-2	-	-	TGTGCCAGCAGCTTGGGGGCAGCCCCTAACTATGGCTACACCTTC	CASSLGAAPNYGYTF
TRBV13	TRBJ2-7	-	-	TGTGCCAGCAGCTTGCCCCAGGGAACCGAGCAGTACTTC	CASSLPQGTEQYF
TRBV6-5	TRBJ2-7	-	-	TGTGCCAGCAGGCCGGGCGGGCGGATCTCCTACGAGCAGTACTTC	CASRPGGRISYEQYF
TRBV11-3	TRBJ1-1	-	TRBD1	TGTGCCAGCAGCTCCAGACAGGGGACAACTGAAGCTTTCTTT	CASSSRQGTTEAFF
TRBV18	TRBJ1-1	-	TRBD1	TGTGCCAGCTCACCACGCCATCGCTGGGGACAGGGGAACACTGAAGCTTTCTTT	CASSPRHRWGQGNTEAFF